The rows below give T cell receptor beta chains drawn from one sample of a study of blood T cell repertoires in COVID-19. The data were produced by immunoSEQ multiplex PCR, yet TCRdb's version contains in-frame clones alone and is incomplete. The sample has about 410,000 clones; 89% are singletons. The sequenced sample was PBMCs or T cells enriched from blood (not recorded which). These TCRs come from a woman in her 30s who had recovered from COVID-19. The CDR3 runs from the conserved cysteine through the conserved F or W. The D gene is left open where the match is weak. Some rows mark clone size as missing; the rest say once, few, many or name a class of expanded clone.

>TRBV29-1|NA|TRBJ2-7|TRBD1
TGCAGCGCCGCAGGGGACAGAGGAGGACCCTACGAGCAGTACTTC
CSAAGDRGGPYEQYF
>TRBV3-1/TRBV3-2|NA|TRBJ1-3|NA
TGTGCCAGCAGCCAGAGTCTATCTGGAAACACCATATATTTT
CASSQSLSGNTIYF
>TRBV7-2|NA|TRBJ2-3|TRBD2
TGTGCCAGCAGCTTAGAAGTAGCGGGGTTTTTTGGCACAGATACGCAGTATTTT
CASSLEVAGFFGTDTQYF
>TRBV19|NA|TRBJ2-2|NA
TGTGCCAGTAGTAGTGACAGAGCCACCGGGGAGCTGTTTTTT
CASSSDRATGELFF
>TRBV5-1|NA|TRBJ2-1|NA
TGCGCCAGCAGCTTCGGCGACAGCTACAATGAGCAGTTCTTC
CASSFGDSYNEQFF
>TRBV6-1|NA|TRBJ2-5|TRBD1
TGTGCCAGCAGTGAATGGACAGGGGGATTGGAGACCCAGTACTTC
CASSEWTGGLETQYF
>TRBV7-2|NA|TRBJ1-1|TRBD1
TGTGCCAGCAGCCCTGGTATAGGGGGCCGAACTGAAGCTTTCTTT
CASSPGIGGRTEAFF
>TRBV29-1|NA|TRBJ2-7|TRBD2
TGCAGCGTTGAAGATCGGGGGGGACTAGCGGACACCTACGAGCAGTACTTC
CSVEDRGGLADTYEQYF
>TRBV11-1|NA|TRBJ1-2|NA
TGTGCCAGCAGTCCCGGACAGTTCTATGGCTACACCTTC
CASSPGQFYGYTF
>TRBV5-1|NA|TRBJ1-2|TRBD1
TGCGCCAGCAGCTTGGCACAGGGGATGGGCTACACCTTC
CASSLAQGMGYTF
>TRBV6-5|once|TRBJ1-2|NA
TGTGCCAGCAGGCAGGGGTCTTTGTATGGCTACACCTTC
CASRQGSLYGYTF
>TRBV5-1|NA|TRBJ1-2|NA
TGCGCCAGCGGGCCAGCTCCGTCCTATGGCTACACCTTC
CASGPAPSYGYTF
>TRBV5-4|NA|TRBJ2-1|TRBD2
TGTGCCAGCAGAACCGGGACTAGCTCTAATGAGCAGTTCTTC
CASRTGTSSNEQFF
>TRBV20-1|NA|TRBJ2-7|NA
TGCAGTGCTTCTAGCTCCCACGAGCAGTACTTC
CSASSSHEQYF
>TRBV12-3/TRBV12-4|NA|TRBJ1-5|NA
TGTGCCAGCAGTCGGACTTACAATCAGCCCCAGCATTTT
CASSRTYNQPQHF
>TRBV10-2|NA|TRBJ2-2|NA
TGCGCCGCCGGGGAGCAGTCGGGTTTCGGGGAGCTGTTTTTT
CAAGEQSGFGELFF
>TRBV2|NA|TRBJ2-7|NA
TGTGCCAGCAGTGTGGTAGCGGACCTCTACGAGCAGTACTTC
CASSVVADLYEQYF
>TRBV29-1|NA|TRBJ1-1|NA
TGCAGCGTTGAAGATCCCTCGTTCACTGAAGCTTTCTTT
CSVEDPSFTEAFF
>TRBV6-6|NA|TRBJ1-5|NA
TGTGCCAGCAGTACATTAAATCAGCCCCAGCATTTT
CASSTLNQPQHF
>TRBV10-3|NA|TRBJ2-1|NA
TGTGCCATCAGTGAACAGGTATCCTACAATGAGCAGTTCTTC
CAISEQVSYNEQFF
>TRBV30|once|TRBJ2-7|TRBD1
TGTGCCTGGAGACAAAATACAGGGGGCGAGCAGTACTTC
CAWRQNTGGEQYF
>TRBV5-8|NA|TRBJ1-2|TRBD1
TGTGCCAGCAGCTTCCCGGGACAGGAAACCATCTATGGCTACACCTTC
CASSFPGQETIYGYTF
>TRBV28|NA|TRBJ2-3|TRBD2
TGTGCCAGCAGTTTACTAGCGGGGGGCCGCGCAGATACGCAGTATTTT
CASSLLAGGRADTQYF
>TRBV5-1|NA|TRBJ1-3|NA
TGCGCCAGCAGCCGGTCGACTGACTCTGGAAACACCATATATTTT
CASSRSTDSGNTIYF
>TRBV6-4|once|TRBJ1-2|NA
TGTGCCAGCAGTGACTCGAAATTCCGGGGGATGGATGGCTACACCTTC
CASSDSKFRGMDGYTF
>TRBV4-3|NA|TRBJ2-1|TRBD1
TGCGCCAGCAGCCACCAGGGGGCGGGGAATGAGCAGTTCTTC
CASSHQGAGNEQFF
>TRBV7-9|NA|TRBJ1-2|NA
TGTGCCAGCAGCTCGGGGGGAGGGGTACCTACCTACACCTTC
CASSSGGGVPTYTF
>TRBV20-1|NA|TRBJ1-2|NA
TGCAGTGCTAGTCTCGCCGGAGAGAACTATGGCTACACCTTC
CSASLAGENYGYTF
>TRBV11-2|NA|TRBJ1-4|NA
TGTGCCAGCAGCTCGGGGAGGGGAGAAACTAATGAAAAACTGTTTTTT
CASSSGRGETNEKLFF
>TRBV27|NA|TRBJ2-2|NA
TGTGCCAGCAGACCGGTCCGGGACACCTCCACGGGTATGAACACCGGGGAGCTGTTTTTT
CASRPVRDTSTGMNTGELFF
>TRBV7-6|few|TRBJ1-6|TRBD1
TGTGCCAGCAGCTTAGGGAGACAGGGTAGATCACCCCTCCACTTT
CASSLGRQGRSPLHF
>TRBV27|once|TRBJ2-7|NA
TGTGCCAGCAGTTTCAACCCCGCAGGATCTAACGAGCAGTACTTC
CASSFNPAGSNEQYF
>TRBV3-1/TRBV3-2|NA|TRBJ1-1|TRBD1
TGTGCCAGCAGCCAATTATCGTTTTTCGTAGACAGGGGGAACACTGAAGCTTTCTTT
CASSQLSFFVDRGNTEAFF
>TRBV7-9|once|TRBJ2-7|TRBD2
TGTGCCAGCAGCTTAGTGTCCGGGACTAGCGGGGCAACCTACGAGCAGTACTTC
CASSLVSGTSGATYEQYF
>TRBV6-7|NA|TRBJ1-1|TRBD1
TGTGCCAGCAGTTACTGTAGGGGGCAGCCGAGAGACACTGAAGCTTTCTTT
CASSYCRGQPRDTEAFF
>TRBV5-5|NA|TRBJ1-6|NA
TGTGCCAGCAGCTGGGCAGGGGATTCACCCCTCCACTTT
CASSWAGDSPLHF
>TRBV5-1|once|TRBJ2-1|NA
TGCGCCAGCAGCTTGGGACTGGAGCAGTTCTTC
CASSLGLEQFF
>TRBV19|once|TRBJ1-2|NA
TGTGCCAGTAGTACTATACAGGGCGGCTATGGCTACACCTTC
CASSTIQGGYGYTF
>TRBV6-6|NA|TRBJ2-1|NA
TGTGCCAGCAGTAACGCCAAGAGACTAGGTCCTAATGAGCAGTTCTTC
CASSNAKRLGPNEQFF
>TRBV3-1/TRBV3-2|NA|TRBJ2-2|TRBD1
TGTGCCAGCAGCCAAAATGCAGGGGGCCCATGGGAAAACACCGGGGAGCTGTTTTTT
CASSQNAGGPWENTGELFF
>TRBV4-1|NA|TRBJ1-1|TRBD1
TGCGCCAGCAGCCAAAAACAGGGGGCGAGGACTGAAGCTTTCTTT
CASSQKQGARTEAFF
>TRBV28|NA|TRBJ1-5|TRBD1
TGTGCCAGCAGCGAAGGACAGGGTCGTCAGCCCCAGCATTTT
CASSEGQGRQPQHF
>TRBV11-1|NA|TRBJ2-1|TRBD2
TGTGCCAGCAGCTCGACGGGACTAGCGGGGGTCAATGAGCAGTTCTTC
CASSSTGLAGVNEQFF
>TRBV12-5|NA|TRBJ2-7|TRBD1
TGTGCTAGTGGTTCGGACAGGGGGCTGTACGAGCAGTACTTC
CASGSDRGLYEQYF
>TRBV5-1|NA|TRBJ1-2|NA
TGCGCCAGCAGCTTGTGGCGGGGCTCCTATGGCTACACCTTC
CASSLWRGSYGYTF
>TRBV4-1|NA|TRBJ2-1|TRBD1
TGCGCCAGCAGCCTCTCCTTCCGGGACAGGACCAAGCAGTTCTTC
CASSLSFRDRTKQFF
>TRBV4-1|NA|TRBJ1-6|TRBD1
TGCGCCAGCAGCCAAGTTGAATTCAGGGGGAGAGGGTGGAGGTCACCCCTCCACTTT
CASSQVEFRGRGWRSPLHF
>TRBV5-5|once|TRBJ1-5|NA
TGTGCCAGCAGACCCGACAGTATTAGCAATCAGCCCCAGCATTTT
CASRPDSISNQPQHF
>TRBV2|many|TRBJ2-1|TRBD2
TGTGCCAGCACCCCTCAGGTCGGTGGGACTAGCGGTCAACAGGGGAATGAGCAGTTCTTC
CASTPQVGGTSGQQGNEQFF
>TRBV19|NA|TRBJ1-6|TRBD1
TGTGCCAGTAGTGACAGGGGACGGAATTCACCCCTCCACTTT
CASSDRGRNSPLHF
>TRBV28|NA|TRBJ2-1|NA
TGTGCCAGCAGTTTTGCAGGTAAAAATGAGCAGTTCTTC
CASSFAGKNEQFF
>TRBV12-3/TRBV12-4|NA|TRBJ1-2|NA
TGTGCCAGCAGTTCCACAGGGCTTGGCGGCTACACCTTC
CASSSTGLGGYTF